This TCR beta chain originates from a study of cytomegalovirus exposure and HLA in healthy donors. The PCR made use of 60 Vbeta and 13 Jbeta primers. The table came from immunoSEQ multiplex PCR; TCRdb's copy has only in-frame clones and leaves some out. The data contain about 150,000 clones, over 70% of them seen just once; the ten biggest clones take up approximately 5.5%. The CDR3 is 14 residues long. Germline CDR1 LNHNV, CDR2 YYDKDF (reference sequence). The chain combines TRBV15 with TRBJ2-5; D possibly corresponds to TRBD2 (6 bases). The tail of the sequence fits TRBJ2-7 better, so the J call may be wrong. The sequence derives from a man younger than 45 in good health and CMV-seropositive. The sequenced material came from PBMCs. CDR3: CATSRVGAGYEQYF. DNA of the CDR3: TGTGCCACCAGCAGAGTTGGGGCGGGATACGAGCAGTACTTC.